Below, 9 T cell receptor beta chains from the same sample are listed, as sequenced in a study of cytomegalovirus exposure and HLA in healthy donors. Primers for the PCR totalled 60 Vbeta and 13 Jbeta. Data came from immunoSEQ multiplex PCR; TCRdb stores just in-frame clones and leaves some out. The sample lists 95,000 to 150,000 clones, around three quarters occurring once. Sequenced input: PBMCs. These receptors originate from a human donor in good health.

This clone was picked up a small number of times. The chain links TRBV11-3 to TRBJ2-1; tentative D call: TRBD2 (6 bases). The CDR3 is 17 residues long. The V gene's germline CDR1 is SGHNT and CDR2 YENEEA. V was trimmed by 5 bases and J by 5 bases, leaving 22 bases between them. The CDR3 nucleotides read TGTGCCAGCAGCCCCGACGGGGGACTGGGTTTGAACAATGAGCAGTTCTTC. Its protein product is CASSPDGGLGLNNEQFF.

V gene TRBV28 combines with J gene TRBJ1-5, with D hard to call. Germline-derived CDR1 and CDR2 are MDHEN and SYDVKM. V was pared by 8 bases and J by 4 bases, with 12 bases between. The CDR3 runs 13 residues. Written as DNA, the CDR3 is TGTGCCAGCGTTCGAGGTGTGAATCAGCCCCAGCATTTT. Amino acid sequence: CASVRGVNQPQHF.

This clone was picked up a small number of times. The V call is TRBV5-1, the J call TRBJ2-1, with 10 bases aligning to TRBD2. The CDR3 has 16 amino acids. The ends lost 4 bases at V and 6 bases at J; junction bases unmatched: 10. In germline, CDR1 is SGHRS, CDR2 YFSETQ. The CDR3 spells CASSPPLAGVGNEQFF. Here the CDR3 DNA reads TGCGCCAGCAGCCCCCCCCTAGCGGGAGTTGGCAATGAGCAGTTCTTC.

This clone was picked up one time. This chain links TRBV19 with TRBJ1-5; D might be TRBD1 (6 bases). The CDR3 extends over 17 amino acids. Germline V gives CDR1 LNHDA, CDR2 SQIVND (reference sequence). V lost 0 bases and J lost 2, with 14 bases in between. In DNA, the CDR3 is TGTGCCAGTAGTATAGAGGGGGCTCGAGGGGGCAATCAGCCCCAGCATTTT. Translating gives CASSIEGARGGNQPQHF.

The chain recombines TRBV6-1 with TRBJ1-1, with a tentative D call TRBD1 (5 bases). Germline CDR1 reads MNHNS; CDR2 reads SASEGT. V was clipped by 0 bases and J by 0 bases, with 8 bases between them. The CDR3 consists of 15 residues. The CDR3 protein is CASSEAGVLNTEAFF. The CDR3 bases are TGTGCCAGCAGTGAAGCAGGGGTGCTGAACACTGAAGCTTTCTTT.

The chain is built from TRBV19 and TRBJ1-1, with a tentative D call TRBD1 (6 bases). The CDR3 extends over 16 amino acids. Per germline, CDR1 LNHDA and CDR2 SQIVND (reference sequence). V dropped 5 bases and J dropped 4 bases, with 20 bases sitting between them. The CDR3 loop reads CASSAGRSRRGTEAFF. CDR3 sequence (DNA): TGTGCCAGTAGTGCAGGACGGTCCCGCAGGGGCACTGAAGCTTTCTTT.

This chain links TRBV7-3 with TRBJ1-1; D is perhaps TRBD1 (6 bases). Germline CDR1 and CDR2: SGHTA and FQGTGA. This CDR3 is 15 amino acids long. The V gene lost 3 bases and the J gene lost 10 bases, with 21 bases spanning the gap. As DNA, the CDR3 is TGTGCCAGCAGCTTCCTACAGGGTCCGATATCAGGAGCTTTCTTT. Translation: CASSFLQGPISGAFF.

This clone was counted once. At one end the junction does not follow the germline gene, possibly because of a read error. This rearrangement joins TRBV28 to TRBJ2-7; TRBD1 is a possible D gene (6 bases). The CDR3 has 14 amino acids. Germline values: CDR1 MDHEN, CDR2 SYDVKM. DNA of the CDR3: TGTGCCAGCAGTCCGACAGGCGCGAGCTACGAACAGTACTTC. It encodes CASSPTGASYEQYF.

The chain employs TRBV5-1 and TRBJ2-5, with TRBD1 identical over 8 bases. Trimming removed 4 bases from V and 5 bases from J; junction bases left unmatched: 7. CDR3 size: 14 residues. Germline V lookup: CDR1 SGHRS, CDR2 YFSETQ. CDR3 bases: TGCGCCAGCAGCGGGACAGGATATAAGGAGACCCAGTACTTC. Residues: CASSGTGYKETQYF.